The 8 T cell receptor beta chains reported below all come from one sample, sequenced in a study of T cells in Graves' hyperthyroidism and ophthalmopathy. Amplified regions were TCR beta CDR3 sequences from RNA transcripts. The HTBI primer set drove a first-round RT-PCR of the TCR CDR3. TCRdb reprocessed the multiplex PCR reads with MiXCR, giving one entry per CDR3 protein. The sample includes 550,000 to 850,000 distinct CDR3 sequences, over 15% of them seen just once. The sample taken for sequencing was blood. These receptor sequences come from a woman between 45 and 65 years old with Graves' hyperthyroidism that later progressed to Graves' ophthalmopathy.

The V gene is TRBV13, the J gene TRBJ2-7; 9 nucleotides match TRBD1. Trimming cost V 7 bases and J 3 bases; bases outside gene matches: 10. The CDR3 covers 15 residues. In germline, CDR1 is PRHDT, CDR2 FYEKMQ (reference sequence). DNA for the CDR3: TGTGCCAGCACACGTCGCGGGACAGGGTTCTACGAGCAGTACTTC. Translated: CASTRRGTGFYEQYF.

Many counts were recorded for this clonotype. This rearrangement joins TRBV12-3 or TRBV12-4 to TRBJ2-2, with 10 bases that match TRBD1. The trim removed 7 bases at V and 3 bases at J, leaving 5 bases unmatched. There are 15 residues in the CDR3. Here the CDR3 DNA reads TGTGCCAGCAAAACCGGGACAGGGGACACCGGGGAGCTGTTTTTT. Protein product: CASKTGTGDTGELFF.

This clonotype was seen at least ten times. CDR3 DNA sequence: TGTGCCAGCAGCCAAAGGGACAGGAGATATGGAAACACCATATATTTT. Translating it yields CASSQRDRRYGNTIYF. The chain carries TRBV3-1 and TRBJ1-3; 8 positions match TRBD1. The CDR3 totals 16 residues. Trimming at V came to 2 bases and at J to 3 bases, leaving 6 bases not matched to a gene. Per germline, CDR1 LGHDT and CDR2 YNNKEL (reference sequence).

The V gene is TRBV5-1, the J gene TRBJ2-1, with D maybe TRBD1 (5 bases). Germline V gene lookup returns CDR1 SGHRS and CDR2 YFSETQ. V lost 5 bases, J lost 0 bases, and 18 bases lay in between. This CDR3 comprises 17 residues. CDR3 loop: CASRMARQRSSYNEQFF. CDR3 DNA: TGCGCCAGCAGAATGGCGCGACAGAGAAGCTCCTACAATGAGCAGTTCTTC.

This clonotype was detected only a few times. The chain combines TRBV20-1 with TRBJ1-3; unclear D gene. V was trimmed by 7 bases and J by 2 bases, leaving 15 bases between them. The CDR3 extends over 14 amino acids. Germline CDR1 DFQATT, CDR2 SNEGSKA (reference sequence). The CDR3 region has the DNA TGCAGTGTGCGGCAGGAGGCCACTGGAAACACCATATATTTT. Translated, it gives CSVRQEATGNTIYF.

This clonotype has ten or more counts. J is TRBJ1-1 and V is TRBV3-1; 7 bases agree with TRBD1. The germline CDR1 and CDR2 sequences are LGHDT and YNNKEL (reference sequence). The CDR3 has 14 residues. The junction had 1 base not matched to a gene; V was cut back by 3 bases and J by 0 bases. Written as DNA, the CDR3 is TGTGCCAGCAGCCAGGGACAGATGAACACTGAAGCTTTCTTT. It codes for CASSQGQMNTEAFF.

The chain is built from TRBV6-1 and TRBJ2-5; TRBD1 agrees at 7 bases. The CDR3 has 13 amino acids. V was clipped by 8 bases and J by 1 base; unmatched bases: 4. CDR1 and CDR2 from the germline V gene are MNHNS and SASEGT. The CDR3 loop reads CASGRGTQETQYF. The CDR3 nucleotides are TGTGCCAGCGGCAGGGGGACCCAAGAGACCCAGTACTTC.

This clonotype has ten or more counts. Here the CDR3 reads CASSSDGGNGYTF. In DNA, the CDR3 is TGCGCCAGCAGCTCCGATGGGGGAAATGGCTACACCTTC. This sequence joins TRBV5-1 and TRBJ1-2, with a weak D call TRBD1 (5 bases). This CDR3 has 13 amino acids. CDR1 and CDR2 (germline): SGHRS, YFSETQ. The V end lost 3 bases, the J end lost 6 bases, and 12 bases lay between the germline ends.